This TCR beta chain was observed in a study of blood T cell repertoires in COVID-19. The wider study: Collection of acute and convalescent COVID-19 samples took place in the United States, Italy and Spain. T cells, B-cell-depleted T cells, or PBMCs provided the cDNA or gDNA that served as material.

V dropped 6 bases and J dropped 0; count of bases not matched to a gene: 4. In germline, CDR1 is SGHNT, CDR2 YYREEE (reference sequence). The CDR3 length is 16 residues. In the authors' methods: Reference gene primer amplification gave estimated nucleated cell counts. Libraries were prepared by immunoSEQ multiplex PCR; TCRdb keeps only in-frame clonotypes and omits some of them. The V and J calls and the clone size are those of that table, but D and trimming were determined from the DNA. The sample shows 130,000 or so clones, approximately 84% of them seen only once. This TCR came from a woman older than 75 with acute or convalescent COVID-19. Material for sequencing was peripheral blood. The J gene is TRBJ2-2, the V gene TRBV5-4, with 11 bases aligning to TRBD1. This chain's CDR3 is CASTLGQGANTGELFF. The DNA of the CDR3 is TGTGCCAGCACCCTGGGACAGGGGGCGAACACCGGGGAGCTGTTTTTT. The whole variable domain, remainder taken from reference TRBV5-4 and TRBJ2-2, is ETGVTQSPTHLIKTRGQQVTLRCSSQSGHNTVSWYQQALGQGPQFIFQYYREEENGRGNFPPRFSGLQFPNYSSELNVNALELDDSALYLCASTLGQGANTGELFFGEGSRLTVL.